These 28 T cell receptor beta chains share one sample of origin, sequenced in a study of T cells in Graves' hyperthyroidism and ophthalmopathy. Amplification of TCR beta CDR3 regions used RNA as the template. First-round RT-PCR with HTBI primers amplified the TCR CDR3 region. TCRdb re-called the multiplex PCR reads through MiXCR, storing one row per CDR3 protein. The sample lists about 480,000 distinct CDR3 sequences, 24% occurring once. The specimen sequenced was blood. These receptor sequences come from a woman in her thirties with Graves' ophthalmopathy.

J is TRBJ2-7 and V is TRBV15, with TRBD2 identical over 7 bases. Trimming took 5 bases from V and 3 from J; bases not matched to a gene: 10. Germline loops: CDR1 LNHNV, CDR2 YYDKDF (reference sequence). The CDR3 consists of 15 residues. The CDR3 sequence is CATSPRGGLGYEQYF. The CDR3 DNA reads TGTGCCACCAGCCCCCGCGGGGGTCTCGGCTACGAGCAGTACTTC.

CDR3 sequence: CASSYQAASAYEQYF. Written as DNA, the CDR3 is TGTGCCAGCAGTTACCAGGCGGCATCAGCCTACGAGCAGTACTTC. The chain couples TRBV6-2 or TRBV6-3 to TRBJ2-7; D is undetermined. CDR1 and CDR2 from the germline V gene are MNHEY and SVGEGT. CDR3 length: 15 amino acids. V was cut by 2 bases and J by 2 bases, with 13 bases left in between.

Many counts were recorded for this clonotype. The chain employs TRBV13 and TRBJ2-7; no definite D call. The germline gives CDR1 PRHDT, CDR2 FYEKMQ (reference sequence). Trimming left V 0 bases short and J 5 bases short, with 5 bases between. CDR3 size: 12 residues. CDR3 nucleotides: TGTGCCAGCAGCTTAGGTTTGGACGAGCAGTACTTC. Amino acids: CASSLGLDEQYF.

Ten or more counts support this clonotype. The chain recombines TRBV3-1 with TRBJ2-5; D unclear. The germline V and J ends were trimmed by 2 bases and 4 bases, with 11 bases remaining between them. CDR3 length: 14 amino acids. The V gene's germline CDR1 is LGHDT and CDR2 YNNKEL (reference sequence). CDR3 in DNA: TGTGCCAGCAGCCAAAACCCAGGTAGAGAGACCCAGTACTTC. Encoded protein: CASSQNPGRETQYF.

This clonotype was seen many times. The chain carries TRBV5-1 and TRBJ1-1; D remains unclear. Trimming stripped 0 bases from V and 12 bases from J, with 9 bases between. Germline V lookup: CDR1 SGHRS, CDR2 YFSETQ. The CDR3 extends over 11 amino acids. CDR3 nucleotides: TGCGCCAGCAGCTTGGAGGGCATGACTTTCTTT. Its protein product is CASSLEGMTFF.

The chain uses TRBV6-1 and TRBJ1-1; no clear D. Germline CDR1 and CDR2: MNHNS and SASEGT. The CDR3 runs 12 residues. Here the CDR3 DNA reads TGTGCTACCTCCTACCGAAACACTGAAGCTTTCTTT. It yields the protein CATSYRNTEAFF.

Ten or more counts support this clonotype. The chain links TRBV2 to TRBJ2-7; 9 positions match TRBD1. CDR1 SNHLY and CDR2 FYNNEI come from the germline V gene. V lost 6 bases to trimming and J lost 4 bases; unmatched junction nucleotides: 10. The CDR3 is 15 residues long. CDR3 DNA: TGTGCCAGCAGGTCCGAGGGACAGGGTTTGTACGAGCAGTACTTC. Translation: CASRSEGQGLYEQYF.

This clonotype showed up many times. This chain uses TRBV10-3 with TRBJ1-2; D gene ambiguous. The V and J ends lost 7 bases and 6 bases respectively, with 15 bases between them. The CDR3 runs to 13 residues. Per germline, CDR1 ENHRY and CDR2 SYGVKD. The CDR3 DNA reads as TGTGCCATCAAGGTCGCAGCGGACGATGGCTACACCTTC. Translation gives CAIKVAADDGYTF.

This clonotype was seen at least ten times. The CDR3 region is CAWSQGLGNQETQYF. The CDR3 coding sequence is TGTGCCTGGAGTCAAGGACTAGGCAACCAAGAGACCCAGTACTTC. The genes are TRBV30 and TRBJ2-5; 7 bases are shared with TRBD2. With 2 bases clipped from V and 0 bases from J, the junction kept 6 bases outside the gene matches. Germline V gene sequence: CDR1 GTSNPN, CDR2 SVGIG (reference sequence). CDR3 length: 15 amino acids.

Many counts were recorded for this clonotype. The chain couples TRBV7-9 to TRBJ2-2; D unclear. V lost 5 bases to trimming and J lost 6 bases, with 7 bases between them. CDR1 SEHNR and CDR2 FQNEAQ come from the germline V gene (reference sequence). The CDR3 loop spans 12 amino acids. CDR3 DNA: TGTGCCAGCAGCATCTTCGCCGGGGAGCTGTTTTTT. The encoded protein is CASSIFAGELFF.

The rearrangement joins TRBV6-2 or TRBV6-3 to TRBJ2-7, with D possibly matching TRBD2 (5 bases). Between the trimmed V and J ends, which lost 4 bases and 3 bases, there was a span of 16 bases. The CDR3 runs to 15 residues. CDR1 is MNHEY and CDR2 is SVGEGT in the germline V gene. The CDR3 sequence is CASSWTRQDYYEQYF. The DNA for the CDR3 is TGTGCCAGCAGTTGGACCAGGCAAGACTACTACGAGCAGTACTTC.

This clonotype has ten or more counts. This sequence joins TRBV6-1 and TRBJ2-2; 8 nucleotides line up with TRBD1. V lost 6 bases, J lost 7 bases, and 4 bases stayed unmatched. Per germline, CDR1 MNHNS and CDR2 SASEGT. The CDR3 is 13 amino acids. The CDR3 DNA follows: TGTGCCAGCAGCGCCGGACAGGGCGGGGAGCTGTTTTTT. It encodes CASSAGQGGELFF.

The chain has TRBV2 and TRBJ1-1; 7 nucleotides line up with TRBD1. This CDR3 contains 14 residues. Germline CDR1 is SNHLY and CDR2 is FYNNEI. The J segment lost 5 bases and the V segment lost 6 bases, leaving 9 bases of the junction unmatched. CDR3 in amino acids: CASRSNRGGTEAFF. The DNA for the CDR3 is TGTGCCAGCAGGTCTAACAGGGGCGGAACTGAAGCTTTCTTT.

This chain joins TRBV6-5 and TRBJ1-2, with 8 bases that match TRBD1. With 0 bases clipped from V and 2 bases from J, the junction kept 2 bases outside the gene matches. CDR1 and CDR2 (germline): MNHEY, SVGAGI. The length of the CDR3 is 15 residues. The CDR3 is CASSYSRTGNYGYTF. The DNA of the CDR3 is TGTGCCAGCAGTTACTCCCGGACAGGGAACTATGGCTACACCTTC.

This clonotype has just a few counts. The V call is TRBV6-2 or TRBV6-3, the J call TRBJ2-7; 8 bases line up with TRBD1. J was trimmed by 3 bases and V by 6 bases; bases with no gene match: 7. The CDR3 totals 14 residues. CDR1 is MNHEY, CDR2 SVGEGT, per germline. The CDR3 loop reads CASSSGQGIYEQYF. DNA of the CDR3: TGTGCCAGCAGCAGCGGACAGGGAATCTACGAGCAGTACTTC.

In its sample, this clonotype was seen many times. The chain couples TRBV6-5 to TRBJ2-7; TRBD2 aligns across 8 bases. Looked up from germline, CDR1 is MNHEY and CDR2 is SVGAGI. V shed 10 bases, J shed 3 bases, and the junction held 11 bases outside the gene matches. The length of the CDR3 is 14 residues. The CDR3 here is CAISISGGFYEQYF. DNA for the CDR3: TGTGCCATATCTATCAGCGGGGGCTTCTACGAGCAGTACTTC.

This clonotype was detected a few times. The chain carries TRBV27 and TRBJ2-7; 7 bases align to TRBD1. CDR1 MNHEY and CDR2 SMNVEV come from the germline V gene (reference sequence). The ends lost 3 bases at V and 1 base at J; junction bases unmatched: 3. CDR3 length equals 14 residues. CDR3 sequence (DNA): TGTGCCAGCAGTTTCAGACAGGGTTCCTACGAGCAGTACTTC. Translated: CASSFRQGSYEQYF.

The sample holds many counts of this clonotype. The chain carries TRBV18 and TRBJ1-2; D possibly corresponds to TRBD1 (5 bases). CDR1 is KGHSH and CDR2 is LQKENI in the germline V gene. The CDR3 loop spans 13 amino acids. Trimming shortened V by 2 bases and J by 4 bases, and 8 bases separated the two germline ends. CDR3 coding DNA: TGTGCCAGCTCACCATCAACAGGCTATGGCTACACCTTC. This sequence encodes CASSPSTGYGYTF.

As for this clonotype: A clone one base away is much larger, so this may be a read error. The chain employs TRBV6-2 or TRBV6-3 and TRBJ1-1, with D hard to call. CDR3 length equals 13 residues. Germline lookup yields CDR1 MNHEY and CDR2 SVGEGT. CDR3 bases: TGTGCCAGCTGTTACTCGCGTCAGAACAAAGCTTTCTTT. Translating it yields CASCYSRQNKAFF.

J is TRBJ1-2 and V is TRBV9; TRBD1 might be the D (6 bases). The CDR3 length is 20 residues. Germline CDR1 is SGDLS and CDR2 is YYNGEE. The ends were cut back, 0 bases at V and 0 bases at J, with 24 bases in the middle. DNA of the CDR3: TGTGCCAGCAGCGTAGACAAGGGGGGGCACTCAACCAAAACTAACTATGGCTACACCTTC. Translating it yields CASSVDKGGHSTKTNYGYTF.

This clonotype has ten or more counts. V and J are TRBV12-3 or TRBV12-4 and TRBJ2-5; 8 bases are shared with TRBD1. J was trimmed by 3 bases and V by 6 bases; bases with no gene match: 9. The CDR3 runs 15 residues. CDR3 residues: CASRHGPGQEETQYF. The CDR3 DNA follows: TGTGCCAGCAGGCACGGCCCGGGACAGGAAGAGACCCAGTACTTC.

V is TRBV6-1 and J is TRBJ2-7; D may be TRBD1 (5 bases). Between the trimmed V and J ends, which lost 7 bases and 2 bases, there was a span of 15 bases. The CDR3 contains 14 residues. Germline values: CDR1 MNHNS, CDR2 SASEGT. The CDR3 DNA reads as TGTGCCAGCACCAAGTATGACAGAACCTACGAGCAGTACTTC. This codes for CASTKYDRTYEQYF.

This clonotype has a count of ten or more. This chain connects TRBV12-3 or TRBV12-4 to TRBJ2-2; no clear D gene. This CDR3 has 16 residues. The germline V and J ends were trimmed by 3 bases and 0 bases, with 11 bases remaining between them. CDR3: CASSLVIPANTGELFF. The CDR3 region has the DNA TGTGCCAGCAGTTTGGTGATCCCTGCGAACACCGGGGAGCTGTTTTTT.

This clonotype was counted ten times or more. The chain is built from TRBV5-1 and TRBJ2-7, with 8 bases matching TRBD1. Germline loops: CDR1 SGHRS, CDR2 YFSETQ. CDR3 length: 14 residues. V dropped 2 bases and J dropped 4; count of bases not matched to a gene: 5. The CDR3 DNA reads TGCGCCAGCAGCTTTTATACAGGGGGGTACGAGCAGTACTTC. It encodes CASSFYTGGYEQYF.

This clonotype occurred many times. The chain employs TRBV7-9 and TRBJ2-5; TRBD2 is a possible D gene (6 bases). V dropped 4 bases and J dropped 1 base, with 16 bases sitting between them. The CDR3 contains 16 residues. Germline V CDR1 and CDR2: SEHNR, FQNEAQ (reference sequence). The chain's CDR3 is CASSSEVAEGQETQYF. CDR3 bases: TGTGCCAGCAGCTCTGAAGTAGCGGAGGGCCAAGAGACCCAGTACTTC.

This clonotype was picked up many times. The chain is built from TRBV3-1 and TRBJ2-2; tentative D call: TRBD2 (5 bases). Trimming took 1 base from V and 4 from J, leaving 10 bases between them. The germline gives CDR1 LGHDT, CDR2 YNNKEL (reference sequence). This CDR3 spans 15 amino acids. Here the CDR3 reads CASSQGGKTTGELFF. CDR3 DNA sequence: TGTGCCAGCAGCCAAGGAGGGAAAACCACCGGGGAGCTGTTTTTT.

The chain combines TRBV20-1 with TRBJ1-1; D is unresolved. This CDR3 contains 13 residues. V was pared by 4 bases and J by 0 bases, with 9 bases between. CDR1 is DFQATT, CDR2 SNEGSKA, per germline (reference sequence). CDR3 sequence (DNA): TGCAGTGCTAAGGGCCACCTGAACACTGAAGCTTTCTTT. Protein sequence: CSAKGHLNTEAFF.

This clonotype has ten or more counts. The chain is built from TRBV2 and TRBJ2-5; 10 nucleotides agree with TRBD1. Germline-derived CDR1 and CDR2 are SNHLY and FYNNEI. Trimming removed 6 bases from V and 5 bases from J; junction bases left unmatched: 6. The length of the CDR3 is 14 residues. The CDR3 sequence is CASSPGTGEETQYF. The CDR3, as DNA: TGTGCCAGCAGCCCCGGGACAGGGGAGGAGACCCAGTACTTC.